This T cell receptor (beta chain) was recovered during a study of T cell repertoires in cytomegalovirus infection. Study in general: CMV infection and matching HLA type were both indicated by public TCR beta signatures.

The CDR3 sequence is 13 residues long. Germline V gene lookup returns CDR1 MNHEY and CDR2 SMNVEV (reference sequence). A note on this clonotype: As yet, its antigen is unknown. A read error may produce the germline difference seen at one junction end.

General study findings and limits: Identification of carriers of CMV plus the relevant HLA was performed using cumulative public TCR beta family frequency.

TCRdb processed the reads anew with MiXCR; each CDR3 protein has one entry. This sample yields roughly 500,000 distinct CDR3 sequences, of which about 33% are seen a single time; roughly 17% belongs to the top ten. This chain joins TRBV27 and TRBJ1-2, with D possibly being TRBD1 (5 bases). The sequence derives from a human donor in good health (CMV status not recorded). Some clones in this sample may be carry-over from other donors' samples. The sample was cultured PBMCs, taken from culture after CMV antigen stimulation. The CDR3 DNA reads as TGTGCCTGCAGTGCCAATAGGGACGGCAGCTCTACCTTC. Amino acids: CACSANRDGSSTF.